Listed here are 5 T cell receptor beta chains from one sample, sequenced in a study of shared clonotypes between healthy human individuals. Sequencing was performed with immunoSEQ multiplex PCR; in TCRdb, only in-frame clones are kept and a portion is missing. The sample carries about 1 million clones, approximately 78% recorded once. Material: memory CD4+ T cells from PBMCs. The subset was: CD45RA-negative fraction. These receptor sequences come from a man between 18 and 29 years old in good health. Some clones in this sample may be carry-over from other donors' samples.

This clone has more than one count but fewer than ten. The rearrangement joins TRBV11-2 to TRBJ2-7; D call uncertain. The CDR3 is 13 residues long. V lost 5 bases and J lost 4, with 12 bases in between. In germline, CDR1 is SGHAT, CDR2 FQNNGV. CDR3 sequence reads: CASSPNLLYEQYF. CDR3 DNA sequence: TGTGCCAGCAGCCCTAATCTCCTATACGAGCAGTACTTC.

V gene TRBV11-3 combines with J gene TRBJ1-3; perhaps TRBD1 as D (5 bases). In germline, CDR1 is SGHNT, CDR2 YENEEA. V lost 0 bases and J 3 bases, leaving 12 bases between the germline ends. CDR3 length: 16 amino acids. In DNA, the CDR3 is TGTGCCAGCAGCTTAGATTCAGGCAGGGTTGGAAACACCATATATTTT. Translation: CASSLDSGRVGNTIYF.

The CDR3 DNA reads as TGTGCCATCAGTGTCGGGTTTGGGGCTGAAGCTTTCTTT. This encodes CAISVGFGAEAFF. The gene calls are TRBV10-3 and TRBJ1-1, with D unclear. V was cut by 4 bases and J by 6 bases, with 12 bases left in between. In germline, CDR1 is ENHRY, CDR2 SYGVKD. This CDR3 contains 13 residues.

The chain is built from TRBV6-1 and TRBJ2-3; the D is unclear. Germline lookup yields CDR1 MNHNS and CDR2 SASEGT. Trimming took 1 base from V and 2 from J, leaving 7 bases between them. The CDR3 extends over 14 amino acids. DNA for the CDR3: TGTGCCAGCAGTGAAGGGGTCACCACAGATACGCAGTATTTT. It encodes CASSEGVTTDTQYF.

This chain joins TRBV7-9 and TRBJ1-1; tentative D call: TRBD1 (5 bases). The CDR3 spans 15 residues. The V gene lost 2 bases and the J gene lost 0 bases, with 10 bases spanning the gap. The germline CDR1 and CDR2 sequences are SEHNR and FQNEAQ (reference sequence). The CDR3 sequence is CASSLRRGLNTEAFF. CDR3 in DNA: TGTGCCAGCAGCTTAAGGAGGGGACTGAACACTGAAGCTTTCTTT. Full variable domain (remainder filled in from reference TRBV7-9 and TRBJ1-1): DTGVSQNPRHKITKRGQNVTFRCDPISEHNRLYWYRQTLGQGPEFLTYFQNEAQLEKSRLLSDRFSAERPKGSFSTLEIQRTEQGDSAMYLCASSLRRGLNTEAFFGQGTRLTVV.